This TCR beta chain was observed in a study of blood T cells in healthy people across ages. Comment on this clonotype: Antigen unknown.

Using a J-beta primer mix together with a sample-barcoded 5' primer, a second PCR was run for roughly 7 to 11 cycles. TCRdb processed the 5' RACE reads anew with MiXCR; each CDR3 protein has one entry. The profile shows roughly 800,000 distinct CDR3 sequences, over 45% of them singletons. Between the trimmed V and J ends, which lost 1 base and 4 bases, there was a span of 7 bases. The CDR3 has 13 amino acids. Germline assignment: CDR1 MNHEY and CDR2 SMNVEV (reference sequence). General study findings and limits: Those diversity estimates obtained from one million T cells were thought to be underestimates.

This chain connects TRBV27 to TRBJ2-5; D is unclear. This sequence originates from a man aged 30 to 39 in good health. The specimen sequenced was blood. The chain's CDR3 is CASSLFQRETQYF. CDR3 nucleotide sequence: TGTGCCAGCAGTTTATTCCAGCGAGAGACCCAGTACTTC.